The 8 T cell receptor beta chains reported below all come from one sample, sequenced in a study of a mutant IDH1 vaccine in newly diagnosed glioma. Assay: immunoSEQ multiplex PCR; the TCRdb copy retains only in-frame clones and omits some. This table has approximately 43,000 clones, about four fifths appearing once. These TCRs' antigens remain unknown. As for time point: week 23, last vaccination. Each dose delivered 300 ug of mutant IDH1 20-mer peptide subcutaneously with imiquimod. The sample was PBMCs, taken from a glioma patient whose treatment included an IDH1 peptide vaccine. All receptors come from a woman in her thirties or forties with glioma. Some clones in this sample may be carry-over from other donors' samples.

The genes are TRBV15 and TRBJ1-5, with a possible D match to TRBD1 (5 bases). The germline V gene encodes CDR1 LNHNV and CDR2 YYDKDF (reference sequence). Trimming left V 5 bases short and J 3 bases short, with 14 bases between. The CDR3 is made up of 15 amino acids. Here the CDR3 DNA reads TGTGCCACCAGCCCCGGTCGGGGCTACAATCAGCCCCAGCATTTT. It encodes CATSPGRGYNQPQHF.

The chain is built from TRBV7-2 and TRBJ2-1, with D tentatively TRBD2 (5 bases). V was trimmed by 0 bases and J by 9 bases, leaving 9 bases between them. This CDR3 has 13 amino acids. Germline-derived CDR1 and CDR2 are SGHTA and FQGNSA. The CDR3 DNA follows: TGTGCCAGCAGCTTAGCGTTAGAGGGTGAGCAGTTCTTC. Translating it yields CASSLALEGEQFF.

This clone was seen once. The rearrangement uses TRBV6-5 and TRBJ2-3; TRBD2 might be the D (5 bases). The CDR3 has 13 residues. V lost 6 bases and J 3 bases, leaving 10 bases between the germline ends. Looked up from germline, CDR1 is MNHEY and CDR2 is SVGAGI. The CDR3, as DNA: TGTGCCAGCAGGGACGGAGGAACAGATACGCAGTATTTT. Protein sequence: CASRDGGTDTQYF.

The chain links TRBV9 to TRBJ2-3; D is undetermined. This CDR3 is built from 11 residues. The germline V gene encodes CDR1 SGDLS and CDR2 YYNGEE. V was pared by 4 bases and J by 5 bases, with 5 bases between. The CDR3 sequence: CASSLRDTQYF. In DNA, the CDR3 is TGTGCCAGCAGCCTCCGAGATACGCAGTATTTT.

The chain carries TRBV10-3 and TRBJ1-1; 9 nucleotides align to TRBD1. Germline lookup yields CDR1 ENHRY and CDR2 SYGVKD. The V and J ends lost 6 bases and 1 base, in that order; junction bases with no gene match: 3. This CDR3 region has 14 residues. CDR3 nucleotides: TGTGCCATCAGCCCGACAGGGGGGAACACTGAAGCTTTCTTT. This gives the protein CAISPTGGNTEAFF.

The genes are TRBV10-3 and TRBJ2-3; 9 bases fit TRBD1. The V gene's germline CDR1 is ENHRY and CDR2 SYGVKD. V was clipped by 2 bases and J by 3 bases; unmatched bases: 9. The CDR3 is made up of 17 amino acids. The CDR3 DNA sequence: TGTGCCATCAGTGAGAGTTTATCACAGGGGGCAACAGATACGCAGTATTTT. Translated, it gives CAISESLSQGATDTQYF.

The CDR3 bases are TGTGCCAGCTCCCTATCAGCAGGGGCTCTGGACGAGCAGTACTTC. Translated: CASSLSAGALDEQYF. The rearrangement links TRBV18 to TRBJ2-7; perhaps TRBD1 as D (6 bases). Trimming stripped 6 bases from V and 5 bases from J, with 20 bases between. Germline CDR1 is KGHSH and CDR2 is LQKENI. The length of the CDR3 is 15 residues.

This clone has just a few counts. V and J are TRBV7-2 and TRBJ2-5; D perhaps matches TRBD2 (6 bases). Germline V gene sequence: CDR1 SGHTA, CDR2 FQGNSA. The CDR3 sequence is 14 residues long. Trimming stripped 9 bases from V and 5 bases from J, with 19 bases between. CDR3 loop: CASKSSAGRETQYF. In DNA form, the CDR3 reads TGTGCCAGTAAATCATCGGCGGGAAGGGAGACCCAGTACTTC.